This is a list of T cell receptor beta chains from one sample in a study of chemoradiotherapy in HPV16-positive cancers. The assay was immunoSEQ multiplex PCR, and TCRdb's table has in-frame clones only and misses some. The sample has 13,000 or so clones; roughly 90% are singletons. The specimen comprised blood, sampled from a patient who underwent chemoradiotherapy. The receptor set was obtained from a human donor with HPV-associated anogenital cancer. The CDR3 runs from the conserved cysteine through the conserved F or W. The order of the fields is CDR3 length, V gene, J gene, clone size, D gene, CDR3 DNA, CDR3 protein. A D gene is named only where the DNA matches it firmly. Some rows mark clone size as missing; the rest say once, few, many or name a class of expanded clone.

len: 15; v_gene: TRBV14; j_gene: TRBJ1-3; abundance: .; d_gene: .; CDR3nt: TGTGCCAGCAGCCGAGACCGGAGCTCTGGAAACACCATATATTTT; CDR3aa: CASSRDRSSGNTIYF
len: 14; v_gene: TRBV7-9; j_gene: TRBJ1-2; abundance: .; d_gene: TRBD1; CDR3nt: TGTGCCAGCAGCTACGGACAGGGGGGCTTAGGCTACACCTTC; CDR3aa: CASSYGQGGLGYTF
len: 15; v_gene: TRBV18; j_gene: TRBJ1-1; abundance: once; d_gene: .; CDR3nt: TGTGCCAGCTCACCGGGTCAGGGTGGGAACACTGAAGCTTTCTTT; CDR3aa: CASSPGQGGNTEAFF
len: 12; v_gene: TRBV18; j_gene: TRBJ2-7; abundance: .; d_gene: TRBD1; CDR3nt: TGTGCCAGCCATGGACAGGGTTACGAGCAGTACTTC; CDR3aa: CASHGQGYEQYF
len: 12; v_gene: TRBV6-5; j_gene: TRBJ1-1; abundance: .; d_gene: TRBD1; CDR3nt: TGTGCCAGCAGTGGGGGGACAGGCAGAGCTTTCTTT; CDR3aa: CASSGGTGRAFF
len: 17; v_gene: TRBV9; j_gene: TRBJ2-2; abundance: .; d_gene: TRBD2; CDR3nt: TGTGCCAGCAGCGTAGGAGTCAGCGGGGCGAACACCGGGGAGCTGTTTTTT; CDR3aa: CASSVGVSGANTGELFF
len: 16; v_gene: TRBV11-2; j_gene: TRBJ2-7; abundance: .; d_gene: TRBD2; CDR3nt: TGTGCCAGCAGCTTATACCGCAGCGGGGGGCCCTCCGAGCAGTACTTC; CDR3aa: CASSLYRSGGPSEQYF
len: 17; v_gene: TRBV7-6; j_gene: TRBJ1-2; abundance: .; d_gene: TRBD1; CDR3nt: TGTGCCAGCAGCTTAAGGGACGCAGGGGGAATTAACTATGGCTACACCTTC; CDR3aa: CASSLRDAGGINYGYTF
len: 15; v_gene: TRBV6-1; j_gene: TRBJ1-5; abundance: .; d_gene: .; CDR3nt: TGTGCCAGCAGCAGACTATCCGGCCCCAATCAGCCCCAGCATTTT; CDR3aa: CASSRLSGPNQPQHF
len: 16; v_gene: TRBV7-8; j_gene: TRBJ2-7; abundance: once; d_gene: .; CDR3nt: TGTGCCAGCAGCCCCAGGCCGGCGGGTCGAGCCTACGAGCAGTACTTC; CDR3aa: CASSPRPAGRAYEQYF
len: 14; v_gene: TRBV4-2; j_gene: TRBJ2-2; abundance: .; d_gene: .; CDR3nt: TGTGCCAGCCGCGTCCAGGATGAAACCGGGGAGCTGTTTTTT; CDR3aa: CASRVQDETGELFF
len: 15; v_gene: TRBV6-4; j_gene: TRBJ2-1; abundance: .; d_gene: .; CDR3nt: TGTGCCAGCAGTGACCAGGACAAACCCGGCGATGAGCAGTTCTTC; CDR3aa: CASSDQDKPGDEQFF
len: 15; v_gene: TRBV6-6; j_gene: TRBJ2-7; abundance: .; d_gene: TRBD2; CDR3nt: TGTGCCAGCAGTTACTCGGCGGGGGGGCCCTACGAGCAGTACTTC; CDR3aa: CASSYSAGGPYEQYF
len: 17; v_gene: TRBV5-4; j_gene: TRBJ1-2; abundance: .; d_gene: TRBD1; CDR3nt: TGTGCCAGCAGCTTAGACGGGACAGGGGAGGGTAACTATGGCTACACCTTC; CDR3aa: CASSLDGTGEGNYGYTF
len: 14; v_gene: TRBV9; j_gene: TRBJ2-5; abundance: .; d_gene: TRBD2; CDR3nt: TGTGCCAGCAGCACAGGACTAGCCGGGGAGACCCAGTACTTC; CDR3aa: CASSTGLAGETQYF
len: 14; v_gene: TRBV15; j_gene: TRBJ1-1; abundance: .; d_gene: .; CDR3nt: TGTGCCACCAGCAGAGATCGGGCGTCGGCTGAAGCTTTCTTT; CDR3aa: CATSRDRASAEAFF
len: 13; v_gene: TRBV5-4; j_gene: TRBJ2-2; abundance: .; d_gene: .; CDR3nt: TGTGCCAGCAGCCTGAAGGCGCCCGGGGAGCTGTTTTTT; CDR3aa: CASSLKAPGELFF
len: 15; v_gene: TRBV27; j_gene: TRBJ1-1; abundance: .; d_gene: .; CDR3nt: TGTGCCAGCAAGGGGAGGGCGCGGCCCCACACTGAAGCTTTCTTT; CDR3aa: CASKGRARPHTEAFF
len: 15; v_gene: TRBV2; j_gene: TRBJ1-4; abundance: .; d_gene: .; CDR3nt: TGTGCCAGCAGTGAATGGGGGGGAGAGGATGAAAAACTGTTTTTT; CDR3aa: CASSEWGGEDEKLFF
len: 15; v_gene: TRBV7-9; j_gene: TRBJ2-7; abundance: once; d_gene: .; CDR3nt: TGTGCCAGCAGCTTGGGAGGGGGCGAAACCTACGAGCAGTACTTC; CDR3aa: CASSLGGGETYEQYF
len: 14; v_gene: TRBV7-9; j_gene: TRBJ2-7; abundance: .; d_gene: .; CDR3nt: TGTGCCAGCAGCAGGCGCCCAGACCCCTACGAGCAGTACTTC; CDR3aa: CASSRRPDPYEQYF
len: 16; v_gene: TRBV15; j_gene: TRBJ2-5; abundance: .; d_gene: TRBD1; CDR3nt: TGTGCCACCAGCAGAGAAGACAGGGGCTACCAAGAGACCCAGTACTTC; CDR3aa: CATSREDRGYQETQYF
len: 15; v_gene: TRBV7-9; j_gene: TRBJ2-4; abundance: .; d_gene: .; CDR3nt: TGTGCCAGCAGCTTAGAGTTGGACATATCAAACATTCAGTACTTC; CDR3aa: CASSLELDISNIQYF
len: 13; v_gene: TRBV7-8; j_gene: TRBJ2-2; abundance: .; d_gene: .; CDR3nt: TGTGCCAGCAGCTTTCAGCTTCACGGGGAGCTGTTTTTT; CDR3aa: CASSFQLHGELFF
len: 15; v_gene: TRBV11-1; j_gene: TRBJ1-1; abundance: .; d_gene: .; CDR3nt: TGTGCCAGCAGCTTAGTCCCGGAGGGGGACACTGAAGCTTTCTTT; CDR3aa: CASSLVPEGDTEAFF
len: 12; v_gene: TRBV9; j_gene: TRBJ1-2; abundance: few; d_gene: .; CDR3nt: TGTGCCAGCAGCGACCTACAGGGAGGCTACACCTTC; CDR3aa: CASSDLQGGYTF
len: 11; v_gene: TRBV20-1; j_gene: TRBJ1-1; abundance: .; d_gene: .; CDR3nt: TGCAGTGTCATGGGAAACGCTGAAGCTTTCTTT; CDR3aa: CSVMGNAEAFF
len: 14; v_gene: TRBV6-1; j_gene: TRBJ1-3; abundance: .; d_gene: .; CDR3nt: TGTGCCAGCAGTCTCAAGGGGTCCGGAAACACCATATATTTT; CDR3aa: CASSLKGSGNTIYF